This TCR beta chain was retrieved from a study of T cells in Graves' hyperthyroidism and ophthalmopathy. Study findings and constraints: In blood, most of the thyroid clonotypes expanded above 0.001 were also present.

The length of the CDR3 is 15 residues. V shed 5 bases and J shed 0 bases, with 10 bases lying between them. CDR1 is LNHDA, CDR2 SQIVND, per germline (reference sequence). The TCR beta CDR3 regions underwent amplification using RNA transcripts as the source. Initially, a first-round RT-PCR of the TCR CDR3 employed the HTBI primer set. Via MiXCR, TCRdb re-called the multiplex PCR reads, giving one row per CDR3 protein. Of 300,000 to 400,000 distinct CDR3 sequences listed, around 15% are singletons. This clonotype came up a few times. No antigen is known for it. Enrolled ophthalmopathy patients presented with a Clinical Activity Score of at least 3, a NOSPECS grade of at least 4, and disease duration under 3 months. Patients with uncontrolled infections, other autoimmune diseases, pregnancy or lactation were excluded. The PBMCs were sourced from fresh peripheral blood (more than 8.5 ml).

The source material was blood. The sequence came from a woman aged 25 to 45 with Graves' ophthalmopathy. The V gene is TRBV19, the J gene TRBJ2-2; D is perhaps TRBD1 or TRBD2 (5 bases each). Here the CDR3 DNA reads TGTGCCAGTAGTGAGAGGGGACCGAACACCGGGGAGCTGTTTTTT. This translates into CASSERGPNTGELFF.